Listed below are T cell receptor beta chains from one sample, sequenced in a study of T-cell memory formation after mild COVID-19. TCRdb re-called the 5' RACE reads with MiXCR, one entry per CDR3 protein. This table has about 170,000 distinct CDR3 sequences, 10% to 15% appearing once. Sample: PBMCs or a T cell subset sorted from them (not recorded which). The receptors derive from a man aged 18 to 29 who had mild COVID-19 (a few samples of this study predate the infection). Cell type and time point are not known. The CDR3 runs from the conserved cysteine through the conserved F or W. A D gene is named only where the DNA matches it firmly. Not all rows give a size; the values are once, few, many and, for expanded clones, a class.

D gene: NA
J gene: TRBJ1-5
V gene: TRBV4-2
clone size: NA
CDR3 DNA: TGTGCCAGCAGCCTCATGGGAGGGTTCAATCAGCCCCAGCATTTT
CDR3 protein: CASSLMGGFNQPQHF

D gene: NA
J gene: TRBJ2-5
V gene: TRBV18
clone size: few
CDR3 DNA: TGTGCCAGCTCACCAGTCGTTCGGGACTCAAGAAGGGCCCAGTACTTC
CDR3 protein: CASSPVVRDSRRAQYF

D gene: TRBD2
J gene: TRBJ2-7
V gene: TRBV9
clone size: NA
CDR3 DNA: TGTGCCAGCAGCGTAGGGACTAGCGGGGCCTACGAGCAGTACTTC
CDR3 protein: CASSVGTSGAYEQYF

D gene: TRBD1
J gene: TRBJ1-1
V gene: TRBV5-1
clone size: few
CDR3 DNA: TGCGCCAGCAGCTTGCGGGCAGGGGGCGGTGACACTGAAGCTTTCTTT
CDR3 protein: CASSLRAGGGDTEAFF

D gene: NA
J gene: TRBJ1-2
V gene: TRBV4-3
clone size: NA
CDR3 DNA: TGCGCCAGCAGCCAATACCACAGTACAAACTATGGCTACACCTTC
CDR3 protein: CASSQYHSTNYGYTF

D gene: NA
J gene: TRBJ2-5
V gene: TRBV5-5
clone size: few
CDR3 DNA: TGTGCCAGCAGCCTGACTAGGGCGCTGCAGACCCAGTACTTC
CDR3 protein: CASSLTRALQTQYF

D gene: NA
J gene: TRBJ1-1
V gene: TRBV11-1
clone size: few
CDR3 DNA: TGTGCCAGCAGCTTGTTACGCGGGAACACTGAAGCTTTCTTT
CDR3 protein: CASSLLRGNTEAFF

D gene: NA
J gene: TRBJ2-5
V gene: TRBV3-1
clone size: NA
CDR3 DNA: TGTGCCAGCACCCCATTGGACCAAGAGACCCAGTACTTC
CDR3 protein: CASTPLDQETQYF

D gene: NA
J gene: TRBJ2-2
V gene: TRBV4-1
clone size: few
CDR3 DNA: TGCGCCAGCAGCCAAGTCCCCGGTCACAGGGTCCCCGGGGAGCTGTTTTTT
CDR3 protein: CASSQVPGHRVPGELFF

D gene: NA
J gene: TRBJ2-7
V gene: TRBV20-1
clone size: few
CDR3 DNA: TGCAGTGCTAGAGATTACGGACTAAACCTGTACGAGCAGTACTTC
CDR3 protein: CSARDYGLNLYEQYF

D gene: TRBD1
J gene: TRBJ1-1
V gene: TRBV5-6
clone size: few
CDR3 DNA: TGTGCCAGCAGTCCAAGGACAGGGCGATTGGGTGAAGCTTTCTTT
CDR3 protein: CASSPRTGRLGEAFF

D gene: NA
J gene: TRBJ1-2
V gene: TRBV7-9
clone size: NA
CDR3 DNA: TGTGCCAGCAGCCCCGGGGAAGGCTACACCTTC
CDR3 protein: CASSPGEGYTF

D gene: NA
J gene: TRBJ2-7
V gene: TRBV2
clone size: NA
CDR3 DNA: TGTGCCAGCAGCCCCCTTCCCTACGAGCAGTACTTC
CDR3 protein: CASSPLPYEQYF

D gene: NA
J gene: TRBJ1-2
V gene: TRBV6-5
clone size: NA
CDR3 DNA: TGTGCCAGTACAAACAGGGATGGCTATGGCTACACCTTC
CDR3 protein: CASTNRDGYGYTF

D gene: TRBD2
J gene: TRBJ2-3
V gene: TRBV4-3
clone size: few
CDR3 DNA: TGCGCCAGCAGCCGGGGAGCGGGGGGCGACACAGATACGCAGTATTTT
CDR3 protein: CASSRGAGGDTDTQYF

D gene: NA
J gene: TRBJ2-3
V gene: TRBV9
clone size: NA
CDR3 DNA: TGTGCCAGCAGCGCTAGACAGAGCACAGATACGCAGTATTTT
CDR3 protein: CASSARQSTDTQYF

D gene: TRBD1
J gene: TRBJ1-5
V gene: TRBV6-2/TRBV6-3
clone size: few
CDR3 DNA: TGTGCCAGCAGTTTCGGGACAGGCGGACAGCCCCAGCATTTT
CDR3 protein: CASSFGTGGQPQHF

D gene: NA
J gene: TRBJ1-2
V gene: TRBV4-1
clone size: many
CDR3 DNA: TGCGCCAGCAGCCAAACGTACCCTCAGGTGCTAGTTGGCTATGGCTACACCTTC
CDR3 protein: CASSQTYPQVLVGYGYTF

D gene: NA
J gene: TRBJ2-6
V gene: TRBV6-5
clone size: many
CDR3 DNA: TGTGCCATTGGCCAGGGATATACCGGGGCCAACGTCCTGACTTTC
CDR3 protein: CAIGQGYTGANVLTF

D gene: NA
J gene: TRBJ2-3
V gene: TRBV11-3
clone size: NA
CDR3 DNA: TGTGCCAGCAGCTCATTTATGATGGATACGCAGTATTTT
CDR3 protein: CASSSFMMDTQYF

D gene: NA
J gene: TRBJ2-6
V gene: TRBV4-1
clone size: many
CDR3 DNA: TGCGCCAGCAGCCAAGATTCAGTTTCAACGCGCTCTGGGGCCAACGTCCTGACTTTC
CDR3 protein: CASSQDSVSTRSGANVLTF

D gene: TRBD1
J gene: TRBJ1-2
V gene: TRBV4-1
clone size: many
CDR3 DNA: TGCGCCAGCAGCCAAGAATCGTACGGGACAGGCGGTGGCTACACCTTC
CDR3 protein: CASSQESYGTGGGYTF

D gene: NA
J gene: TRBJ1-5
V gene: TRBV20-1
clone size: NA
CDR3 DNA: TGCAGTGCTTCGACAGAGATCAATCAGCCCCAGCATTTT
CDR3 protein: CSASTEINQPQHF

D gene: TRBD2
J gene: TRBJ2-1
V gene: TRBV4-1
clone size: NA
CDR3 DNA: TGCGCCAGCAGCCAAGATCCCAGCGGGAACCAGTTCTTC
CDR3 protein: CASSQDPSGNQFF

D gene: NA
J gene: TRBJ1-5
V gene: TRBV7-6
clone size: NA
CDR3 DNA: TGTGCCAGCAGCTTAGAGAACCAGCCCCAGCATTTT
CDR3 protein: CASSLENQPQHF

D gene: NA
J gene: TRBJ2-3
V gene: TRBV6-2/TRBV6-3
clone size: NA
CDR3 DNA: TGTGCCAGCACCTACTTCGGGGGTACAGATACGCAGTATTTT
CDR3 protein: CASTYFGGTDTQYF

D gene: NA
J gene: TRBJ2-1
V gene: TRBV20-1
clone size: NA
CDR3 DNA: TGCAGTGCTAGGGCGGGGGCTTCCTACAATGAGCAGTTCTTC
CDR3 protein: CSARAGASYNEQFF